This T cell receptor beta chain stems from a study of response to subunit inactivated influenza vaccine. Findings and limits, study-wide: Each seasonal flu vaccination may recruit only limited new T cells, authors suggested.

This clonotype came up many times. What it binds is unknown. Germline values: CDR1 SNHLY, CDR2 FYNNEI. Trimming at V came to 3 bases and at J to 3 bases, leaving 4 bases not matched to a gene. This CDR3 comprises 14 residues. TCRdb reprocessed the RT-PCR reads with MiXCR, giving one entry per CDR3 protein. Here the sample spans fewer than 250,000 distinct CDR3 sequences, around an eighth being singletons. V gene TRBV2 combines with J gene TRBJ2-7, with 8 bases that match TRBD1. The specimen was CD8+ T cells sorted from PBMCs, collected approximately 5 days after vaccination. The clonotype comes from a man aged 50-59 years who received an inactivated influenza vaccine. CDR3 sequence reads: CASSETTGDYEQYF. The CDR3 nucleotides are TGTGCCAGCAGTGAGACGACAGGGGACTACGAGCAGTACTTC.